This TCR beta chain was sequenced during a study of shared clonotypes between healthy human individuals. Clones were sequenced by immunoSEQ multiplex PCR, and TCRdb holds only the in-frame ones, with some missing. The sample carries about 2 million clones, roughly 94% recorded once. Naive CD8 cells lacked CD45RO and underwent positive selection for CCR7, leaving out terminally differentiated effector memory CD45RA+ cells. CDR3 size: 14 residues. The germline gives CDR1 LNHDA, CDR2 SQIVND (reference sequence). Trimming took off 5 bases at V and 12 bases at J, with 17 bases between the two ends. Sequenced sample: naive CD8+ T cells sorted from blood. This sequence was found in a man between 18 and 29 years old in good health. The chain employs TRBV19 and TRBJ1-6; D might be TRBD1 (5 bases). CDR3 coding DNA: TGTGCCAGTAGTCCGTCGGGGCCCCACGAACCCCTCCACTTT. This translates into CASSPSGPHEPLHF.